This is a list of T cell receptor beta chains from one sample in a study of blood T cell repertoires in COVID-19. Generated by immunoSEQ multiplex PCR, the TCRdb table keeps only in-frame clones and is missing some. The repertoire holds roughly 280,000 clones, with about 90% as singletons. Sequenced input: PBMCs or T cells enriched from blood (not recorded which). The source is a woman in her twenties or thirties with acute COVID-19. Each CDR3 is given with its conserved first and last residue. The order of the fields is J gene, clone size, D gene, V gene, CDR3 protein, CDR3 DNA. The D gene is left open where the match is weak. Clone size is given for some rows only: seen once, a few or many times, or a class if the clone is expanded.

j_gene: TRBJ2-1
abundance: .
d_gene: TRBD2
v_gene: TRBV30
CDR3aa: CAWSNYLAEIYNEQFF
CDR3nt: TGTGCCTGGAGTAACTACCTAGCGGAGATTTACAATGAGCAGTTCTTC

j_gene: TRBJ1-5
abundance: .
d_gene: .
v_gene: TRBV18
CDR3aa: CASSTEDSNQPQHF
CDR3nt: TGTGCCAGCTCAACAGAAGATAGCAATCAGCCCCAGCATTTT

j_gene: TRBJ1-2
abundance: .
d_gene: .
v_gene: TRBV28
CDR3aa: CASSFGVSDGYTF
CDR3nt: TGTGCCAGCAGTTTCGGAGTCTCAGATGGCTACACCTTC

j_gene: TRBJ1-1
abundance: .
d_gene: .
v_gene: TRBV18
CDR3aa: CASSTTTGTNTEAFF
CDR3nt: TGTGCCAGCTCAACAACCACAGGGACCAACACTGAAGCTTTCTTT

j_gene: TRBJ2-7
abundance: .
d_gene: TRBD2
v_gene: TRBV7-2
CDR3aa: CASSLVTSGRNGEQYF
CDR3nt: TGTGCCAGCAGCTTAGTAACTAGCGGGAGGAACGGGGAGCAGTACTTC

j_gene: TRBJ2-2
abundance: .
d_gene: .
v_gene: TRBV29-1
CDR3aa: CSAEGRGGELFF
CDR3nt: TGCAGCGCCGAAGGGCGGGGAGGGGAGCTGTTTTTT

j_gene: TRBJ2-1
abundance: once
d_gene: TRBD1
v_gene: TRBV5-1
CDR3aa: CASSQDRPIDNEQFF
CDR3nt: TGCGCCAGCAGCCAGGACAGGCCGATAGACAATGAGCAGTTCTTC

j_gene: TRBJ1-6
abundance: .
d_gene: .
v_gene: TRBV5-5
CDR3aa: CASSLEQPNSPLHF
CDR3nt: TGTGCCAGCAGCTTGGAACAGCCAAATTCACCCCTCCACTTT

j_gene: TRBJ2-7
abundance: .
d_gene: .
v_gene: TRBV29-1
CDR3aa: CSFRDMDVYEQYF
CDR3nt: TGCAGCTTCCGGGACATGGACGTCTACGAGCAGTACTTC

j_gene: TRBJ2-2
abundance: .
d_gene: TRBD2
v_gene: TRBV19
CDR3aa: CASSSGTSGSGSGELFF
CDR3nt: TGTGCCAGTAGTTCCGGGACTAGCGGGAGTGGGTCCGGGGAGCTGTTTTTT

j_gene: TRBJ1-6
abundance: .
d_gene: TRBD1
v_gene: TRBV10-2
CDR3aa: CASSARGQQNSPLHF
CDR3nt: TGCGCCAGCAGTGCACGGGGACAGCAGAATTCACCCCTCCACTTT

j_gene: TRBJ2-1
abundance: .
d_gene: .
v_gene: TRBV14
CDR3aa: CASSHRPGESLAEQFF
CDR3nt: TGTGCCAGCAGCCACCGACCGGGAGAGAGTTTGGCGGAGCAGTTCTTC

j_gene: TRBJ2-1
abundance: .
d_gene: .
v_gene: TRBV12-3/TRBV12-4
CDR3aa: CASRTENNEQFF
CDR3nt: TGTGCCAGCAGAACGGAGAACAATGAGCAGTTCTTC

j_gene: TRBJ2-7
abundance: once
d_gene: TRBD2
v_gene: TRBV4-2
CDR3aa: CASSQLLAVNSYEQYF
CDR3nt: TGTGCCAGCAGCCAACTTCTAGCGGTCAATTCCTACGAGCAGTACTTC

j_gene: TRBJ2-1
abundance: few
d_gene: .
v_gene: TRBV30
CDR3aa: CAWSPQEAGTYNEQFF
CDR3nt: TGTGCCTGGAGTCCCCAAGAAGCAGGGACCTACAATGAGCAGTTCTTC

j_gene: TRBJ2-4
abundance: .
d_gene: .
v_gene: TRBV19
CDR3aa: CASSITSSMGFQYF
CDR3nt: TGTGCCAGTAGTATTACTAGCTCAATGGGATTTCAGTACTTC

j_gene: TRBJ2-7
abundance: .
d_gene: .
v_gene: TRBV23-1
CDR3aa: CASSQFPGDLYEQYF
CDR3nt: TGCGCCAGCAGTCAATTTCCAGGCGACCTCTACGAGCAGTACTTC

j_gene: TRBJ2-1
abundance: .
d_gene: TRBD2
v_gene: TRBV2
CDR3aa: CASLAPGGSSYNEQFF
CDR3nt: TGTGCCAGCTTGGCTCCAGGCGGGAGCTCCTACAATGAGCAGTTCTTC

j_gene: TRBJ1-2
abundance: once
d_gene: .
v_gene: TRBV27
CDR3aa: CASSFTLRDKYGYTF
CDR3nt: TGTGCCAGCAGTTTTACCCTCCGGGACAAATATGGCTACACCTTC

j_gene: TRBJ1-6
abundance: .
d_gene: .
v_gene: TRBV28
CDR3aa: CASSLGGGTDSPLHF
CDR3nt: TGTGCCAGCAGTTTGGGTGGGGGGACGGATTCACCCCTCCACTTT

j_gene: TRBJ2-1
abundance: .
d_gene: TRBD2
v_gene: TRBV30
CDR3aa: CAWRGGSGTINEQFF
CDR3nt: TGTGCCTGGCGGGGCGGTAGCGGGACGATAAATGAGCAGTTCTTC

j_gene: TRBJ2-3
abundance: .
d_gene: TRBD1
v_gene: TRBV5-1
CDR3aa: CASSITGGFKDTQYF
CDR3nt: TGCGCCAGCAGCATTACAGGGGGCTTCAAAGATACGCAGTATTTT

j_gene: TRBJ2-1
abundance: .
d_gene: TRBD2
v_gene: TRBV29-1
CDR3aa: CSADGGRAIYNEQFF
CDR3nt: TGCAGCGCGGACGGGGGGAGGGCCATATACAATGAGCAGTTCTTC

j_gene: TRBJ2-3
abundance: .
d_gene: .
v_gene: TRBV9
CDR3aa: CASSAQGGNTQYF
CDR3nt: TGTGCCAGCAGCGCCCAAGGGGGAAATACGCAGTATTTT

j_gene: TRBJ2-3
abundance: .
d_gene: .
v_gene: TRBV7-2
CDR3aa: CASSLVGDSTDTQYF
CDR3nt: TGTGCCAGCAGCTTAGTGGGTGACTCCACAGATACGCAGTATTTT

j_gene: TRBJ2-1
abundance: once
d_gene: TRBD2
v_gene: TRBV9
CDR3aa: CASSVGSGTQGNEQFF
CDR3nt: TGTGCCAGCAGCGTAGGGAGCGGGACTCAGGGCAATGAGCAGTTCTTC

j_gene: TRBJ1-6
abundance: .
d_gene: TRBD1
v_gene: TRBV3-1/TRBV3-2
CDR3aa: CASSHRQGDSPLHF
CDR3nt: TGTGCCAGCAGCCACAGACAGGGTGATTCACCCCTCCACTTT

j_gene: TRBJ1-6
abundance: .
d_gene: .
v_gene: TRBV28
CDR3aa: CASSPSQPYSPLHF
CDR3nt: TGTGCCAGCAGCCCTTCACAGCCATATTCACCCCTCCACTTT

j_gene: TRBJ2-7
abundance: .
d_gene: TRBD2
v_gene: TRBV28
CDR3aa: CASSFGGSRDEQYF
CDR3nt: TGTGCCAGCAGTTTTGGCGGGAGTCGCGACGAGCAGTACTTC

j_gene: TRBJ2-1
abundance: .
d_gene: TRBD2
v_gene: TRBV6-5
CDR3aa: CASTGTSGKNNEQFF
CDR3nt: TGTGCCAGCACCGGGACTAGCGGGAAGAACAATGAGCAGTTCTTC

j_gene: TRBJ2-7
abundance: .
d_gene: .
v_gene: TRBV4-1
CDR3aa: CASSQSQGTLEQYF
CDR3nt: TGCGCCAGCAGCCAGTCACAGGGGACTCTGGAGCAGTACTTC

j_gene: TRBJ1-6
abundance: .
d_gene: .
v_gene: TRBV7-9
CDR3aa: CAYRGRGGDSPLHF
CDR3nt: TGTGCCTATCGGGGCAGGGGTGGGGATTCACCCCTCCACTTT

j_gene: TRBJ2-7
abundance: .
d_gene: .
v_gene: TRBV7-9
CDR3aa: CASSLGDKFAYEQYF
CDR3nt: TGTGCCAGCAGCTTAGGGGACAAATTCGCCTACGAGCAGTACTTC

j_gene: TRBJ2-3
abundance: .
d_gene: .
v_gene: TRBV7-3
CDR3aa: CASSSGGWDTQYF
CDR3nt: TGTGCCAGCAGCTCCGGGGGTTGGGATACGCAGTATTTT

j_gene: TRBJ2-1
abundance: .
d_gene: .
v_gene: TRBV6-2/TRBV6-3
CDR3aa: CASSYFTGAGQFF
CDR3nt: TGTGCCAGCAGTTACTTTACTGGAGCTGGGCAGTTCTTC

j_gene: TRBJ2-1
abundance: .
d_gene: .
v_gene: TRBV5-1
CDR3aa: CASSFPGVGSYNEQFF
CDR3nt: TGCGCCAGCAGCTTTCCGGGAGTAGGATCCTACAATGAGCAGTTCTTC

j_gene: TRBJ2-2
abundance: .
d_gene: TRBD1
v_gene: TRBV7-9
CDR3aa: CASSYDRGRRLTGELFF
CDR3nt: TGTGCCAGCAGCTACGACAGGGGGCGTAGGCTTACCGGGGAGCTGTTTTTT

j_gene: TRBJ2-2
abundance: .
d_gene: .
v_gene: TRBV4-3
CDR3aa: CASSPGFANTGELFF
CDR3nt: TGCGCCAGCAGCCCGGGATTCGCGAACACCGGGGAGCTGTTTTTT

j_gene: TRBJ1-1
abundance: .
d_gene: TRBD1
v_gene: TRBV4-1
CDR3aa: CASSQGTRLTGGDEAFF
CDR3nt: TGCGCCAGCAGCCAGGGGACGCGTCTAACAGGGGGAGATGAAGCTTTCTTT

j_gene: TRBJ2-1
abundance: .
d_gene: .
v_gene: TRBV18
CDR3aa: CASSPGGGVLDEQFF
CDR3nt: TGTGCCAGCTCACCAGGAGGCGGTGTGTTGGATGAGCAGTTCTTC

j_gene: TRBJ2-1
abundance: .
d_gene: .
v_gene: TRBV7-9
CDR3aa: CASSFGSSSYNEQFF
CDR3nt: TGTGCCAGCAGCTTCGGCTCTAGCTCCTACAATGAGCAGTTCTTC

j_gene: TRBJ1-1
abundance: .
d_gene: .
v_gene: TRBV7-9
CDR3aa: CASSLDRDTEAFF
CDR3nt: TGTGCCAGCAGCTTAGACAGGGACACTGAAGCTTTCTTT

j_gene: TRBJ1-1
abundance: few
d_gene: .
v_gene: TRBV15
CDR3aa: CATSRGTGFDVNTEAFF
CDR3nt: TGTGCCACCAGCAGGGGAACAGGGTTCGATGTGAACACTGAAGCTTTCTTT

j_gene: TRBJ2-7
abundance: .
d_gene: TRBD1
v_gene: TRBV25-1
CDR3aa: CASSESPGQGIAHEQYF
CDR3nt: TGTGCCAGCAGTGAGAGCCCGGGACAGGGAATCGCCCACGAGCAGTACTTC

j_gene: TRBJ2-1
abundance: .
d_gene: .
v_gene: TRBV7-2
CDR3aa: CASSFRGDRDQREGNEQFF
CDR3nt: TGTGCCAGCAGCTTTAGGGGGGACAGGGACCAGCGGGAGGGCAATGAGCAGTTCTTC

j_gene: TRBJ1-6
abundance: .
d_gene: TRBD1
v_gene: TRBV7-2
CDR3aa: CASSSGQGAYNSPLHF
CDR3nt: TGTGCCAGCAGCTCGGGACAGGGGGCTTATAATTCACCCCTCCACTTT

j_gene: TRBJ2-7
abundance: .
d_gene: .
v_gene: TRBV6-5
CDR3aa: CASSSTIVHEQYF
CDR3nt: TGTGCCAGCAGTTCCACAATCGTTCACGAGCAGTACTTC

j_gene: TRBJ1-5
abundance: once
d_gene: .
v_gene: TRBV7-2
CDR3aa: CASSPDSSNQPQHF
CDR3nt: TGTGCCAGCAGCCCGGACAGCAGCAATCAGCCCCAGCATTTT

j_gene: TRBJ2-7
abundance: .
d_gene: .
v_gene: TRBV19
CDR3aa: CASSIGGGSYEQYF
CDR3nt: TGTGCCAGTAGTATAGGCGGAGGCTCCTACGAGCAGTACTTC

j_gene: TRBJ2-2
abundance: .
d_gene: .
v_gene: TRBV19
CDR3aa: CASSFGGGTGELFF
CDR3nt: TGTGCCAGTAGTTTTGGTGGAGGCACCGGGGAGCTGTTTTTT